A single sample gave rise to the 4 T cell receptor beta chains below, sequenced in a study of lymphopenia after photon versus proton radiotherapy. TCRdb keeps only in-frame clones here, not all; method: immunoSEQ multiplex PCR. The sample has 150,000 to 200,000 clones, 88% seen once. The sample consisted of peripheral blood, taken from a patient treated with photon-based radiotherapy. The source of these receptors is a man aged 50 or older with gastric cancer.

CDR3 region: CASSYSGGSSETQYF. The CDR3 DNA reads TGTGCCAGCAGTTACTCTGGGGGAAGCTCAGAGACCCAGTACTTC. The chain links TRBV6-6 to TRBJ2-5; possibly TRBD1 or TRBD2 for D (5 bases each). The length of the CDR3 is 15 residues. V shed 0 bases and J shed 4 bases, with 12 bases lying between them. The germline V gene encodes CDR1 MNHNY and CDR2 SVGAGI (reference sequence).

CDR3 DNA: TGTGCTAGTGGTTTGCTAGCGTCAGATACGCAGTATTTT. Protein: CASGLLASDTQYF. The chain joins TRBV12-5 to TRBJ2-3; D is possibly TRBD2 (6 bases). Germline lookup yields CDR1 LGHNT and CDR2 FRNRAP. Trimming left V 2 bases short and J 4 bases short, with 7 bases between. The CDR3 spans 13 residues.

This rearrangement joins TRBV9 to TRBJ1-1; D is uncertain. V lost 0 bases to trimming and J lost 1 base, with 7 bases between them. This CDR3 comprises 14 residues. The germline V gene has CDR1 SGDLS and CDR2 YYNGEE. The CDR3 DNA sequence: TGTGCCAGCAGCGTAGGAGATACGAACACTGAAGCTTTCTTT. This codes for CASSVGDTNTEAFF.

The CDR3 loop is CSFSVGNTIYF. The CDR3 bases are TGCAGCTTCTCTGTTGGAAACACCATATATTTT. This rearrangement joins TRBV29-1 to TRBJ1-3; D is unresolved. The CDR3 spans 11 residues. The V end was cut by 8 bases, the J end by 3 bases, with 8 bases between. CDR1 is SQVTM and CDR2 is ANQGSEA in the germline V gene.